This T cell receptor (beta chain) is from a study of early T cells in non-severe SARS-CoV-2 infection (dated by TCRdb to the early 2020s). Study-level background: Because TCR sequencing was done on bulk RNA from unsorted whole blood, the alpha and beta chains could not be paired.

Results the study describes overall, beyond this receptor: Matching against VDJdb was skewed toward anti-spike CD8 responses, likely underestimated virus-specific expansions, and missed private and CD4 specificities.

There are many counts of this clonotype. Its target antigen remains unknown. Per-base quality was not reported, and no clone a single base away is much larger than it. The library was obtained by 5' RACE. Instrument used: NextSeq 500. In the TCR library protocol, unique molecular identifiers were attached to individual cDNA molecules to correct for PCR bias and sequencing error. TCR alpha and beta chains were both sequenced, and the abundances of alpha and beta sequences in each sample were closely correlated with each other. As for how the authors treated the data: Decombinator V4 was used to annotate the V gene, J gene and CDR3 of the TCR sequences. TCRs were defined as expanded if a significant change between any two time points was detected under a Poisson model with p below 0.0001. TCR abundances were normalised to the total number of TCRs sequenced per sample and were expressed as counts per million. TRAV1-2 paired with TRAJ12, TRAJ20 or TRAJ33 defined MAIT TCRs, while TRAV10 paired with TRAJ18 defined iNKT TCRs. VDJdb, accessed on 1 November 2021, was searched for TCRs annotated for CMV, EBV and SARS-CoV-2, and TCRs annotated for more than one antigen were excluded. TCRdb itself trimmed the public reads at Q25 with fastp, ran MiXCR and retained productive beta chains. Rows matching on CDR3 protein sequence are summarized as one entry with the most common DNA and genes. V and J calls and clone size were set by TCRdb, not the authors. This sample holds about 32,000 distinct CDR3 sequences; more than 4.5% were observed only once. Approximately 3.4% of the sample belongs to the ten largest clones.

This was a case-control study nested in a cohort of healthcare workers in London, UK, who had nasopharyngeal swab PCR tests and blood samples taken every week. Healthcare workers were recruited during the week of the UK lockdown, between 23 and 31 March 2020, and followed weekly for up to roughly 15 weeks. The germline V gene sets CDR1 to KGHDR and CDR2 to SFDVKD. The germline V end is reduced by 7 bases and the J end by 3 bases; junction bases left unmatched: 5. Including the terminal cysteine and phenylalanine, the CDR3 comprises 14 residues. Only CDR3 DNA is held: 42 bases, read in frame from base 1.

The receptor was isolated from an adult who was a healthcare worker with PCR-confirmed SARS-CoV-2 infection or an uninfected control (not recorded which). The sequence links TRBV24-1 to TRBJ1-2, and 9 junction bases match TRBD1. Sequenced: whole blood. The nucleotides are TGTGCCACCAGGAAGACAGGGGGATACTATGGCTACACCTTC. It is translated as CATRKTGGYYGYTF.